This is a list of T cell receptor beta chains from one sample in a study of post-analysis software for immune sequencing data. TCRdb reprocessed the PCR reads with MiXCR, giving one entry per CDR3 protein. The data contain fewer than 700,000 distinct CDR3 sequences, around 44% of them singletons. Material for sequencing was blood. These receptors were obtained from a girl aged 5 to 17 with multiple sclerosis. Both conserved end residues are part of each CDR3. The order of the fields is J gene, D gene, clone size, V gene, CDR3 protein, CDR3 DNA. The D gene is left open where the match is weak. Rows may omit the clone size; those that give it use once, few, many or a size class.

TRBJ2-7 . . TRBV5-1 CASSFRGPILTVYEQYF TGCGCCAGCAGCTTTCGCGGGCCGATTCTCACGGTTTACGAGCAGTACTTC
TRBJ2-1 TRBD2 . TRBV20-1 CSARALAGVINEQFF TGCAGTGCTAGAGCTTTAGCGGGAGTTATAAATGAGCAGTTCTTC
TRBJ2-7 TRBD2 . TRBV9 CASSTHGTSWSYEQYF TGTGCCAGCAGCACCCATGGGACTAGTTGGTCCTACGAGCAGTACTTC
TRBJ2-1 . . TRBV4-1 CASSQASDSNGQFF TGCGCCAGCAGCCAAGCTAGTGACAGCAATGGGCAGTTCTTC
TRBJ1-2 . . TRBV12-3/TRBV12-4 CASREDSYGCTF TGTGCCAGCAGGGAGGACAGTTATGGCTGCACCTTC
TRBJ2-7 TRBD1 . TRBV6-5 CASRPPGGIDEQYF TGTGCCAGCAGACCCCCAGGGGGCATCGACGAGCAGTACTTC
TRBJ2-3 . . TRBV5-1 CASSLAQGEADTQYF TGCGCCAGCAGCTTGGCCCAGGGAGAGGCAGATACGCAGTATTTT
TRBJ1-1 TRBD1 . TRBV6-5 CASRHGTENTEAFF TGTGCCAGCAGACACGGGACAGAGAACACTGAAGCTTTCTTT
TRBJ2-5 . many TRBV7-2 CASRDQETQYF TGTGCCAGCAGGGACCAAGAGACCCAGTACTTC
TRBJ1-2 . few TRBV2 CASTVQRMGRGYTF TGTGCCAGCACTGTACAGAGGATGGGCCGTGGCTACACCTTC
TRBJ1-1 . . TRBV27 CASSLGFTGRTEAFF TGTGCCAGCAGTTTGGGGTTCACAGGGAGGACTGAAGCTTTCTTT
TRBJ1-5 TRBD1 . TRBV4-1 CASSRVDRGPVQPQHF TGCGCCAGCAGCCGAGTCGACAGGGGGCCGGTGCAGCCCCAGCATTTT
TRBJ2-7 . few TRBV20-1 CSARVPSPPYEQYF TGCAGTGCTAGAGTCCCCAGCCCTCCCTACGAGCAGTACTTC
TRBJ1-1 . few TRBV3-1 CASSQDTGWTEAFF TGTGCCAGCAGCCAAGATACAGGGTGGACTGAAGCTTTCTTT
TRBJ2-7 TRBD2 . TRBV20-1 CSASQRGPNEQYF TGCAGTGCTAGTCAGCGGGGGCCCAACGAGCAGTACTTC
TRBJ1-5 TRBD1 . TRBV7-2 CASSPRGQGKSNQPQHF TGTGCCAGCAGCCCCCGTGGACAGGGGAAGAGCAATCAGCCCCAGCATTTT
TRBJ2-3 . . TRBV6-6 CASKVRGDTQYF TGTGCCAGCAAAGTACGGGGAGATACGCAGTATTTT
TRBJ2-1 TRBD1 few TRBV29-1 CSVGRDRANNEQFF TGCAGCGTCGGACGGGACAGGGCAAACAATGAGCAGTTCTTC
TRBJ2-7 TRBD2 few TRBV2 CASSDPGTNPYEQYF TGTGCCAGCAGTGACCCCGGGACTAATCCCTACGAGCAGTACTTC
TRBJ2-7 TRBD1 . TRBV12-3/TRBV12-4 CASSFGQVRDEQYF TGTGCCAGCAGTTTCGGACAGGTGCGCGACGAGCAGTACTTC
TRBJ2-7 . few TRBV7-9 CAGIETSYEQYF TGTGCCGGTATTGAGACCTCGTACGAGCAGTACTTC
TRBJ2-7 . . TRBV12-3/TRBV12-4 CASKAGINVEQYF TGTGCCAGCAAGGCGGGTATTAATGTCGAGCAGTACTTC
TRBJ1-2 . . TRBV6-5 CASSSLDRIATYGYTF TGTGCCAGCAGTTCCCTCGACAGGATAGCTACCTATGGCTACACCTTC
TRBJ2-3 . . TRBV30 CAWSRRSTDTQYF TGTGCCTGGAGTAGGAGGTCCACGGATACGCAGTATTTT
TRBJ2-1 TRBD2 . TRBV5-1 CASSPGTSGNWGDEQFF TGCGCCAGCAGCCCCGGGACTAGCGGGAATTGGGGCGATGAGCAGTTCTTC
TRBJ2-7 TRBD2 few TRBV7-6 CASSSRLAGVYEQYF TGTGCCAGCAGCTCCCGACTAGCGGGCGTCTACGAGCAGTACTTC
TRBJ1-2 . . TRBV20-1 CSAPPPQGYYGYTF TGCAGTGCCCCTCCCCCACAGGGATACTATGGCTACACCTTC
TRBJ1-1 . . TRBV24-1 CATSTGGGTEAFF TGTGCCACCAGTACTGGGGGCGGGACTGAAGCTTTCTTT
TRBJ2-5 . . TRBV20-1 CSIRSGETQYF TGCAGTATCCGGTCTGGAGAGACCCAGTACTTC
TRBJ1-6 TRBD1 . TRBV10-3 CAIRGTGVFYNSPLHF TGTGCCATCAGAGGAACAGGGGTCTTCTATAATTCACCCCTCCACTTT
TRBJ1-5 TRBD1 . TRBV5-1 CASSTGEGNQPQHF TGCGCCAGCAGCACAGGGGAGGGCAATCAGCCCCAGCATTTT
TRBJ2-3 . . TRBV29-1 CSVSGYTQYF TGCAGCGTTTCAGGATATACGCAGTATTTT
TRBJ1-2 TRBD1 . TRBV5-6 CASSPPNRGSYGYTF TGTGCCAGCAGTCCTCCCAACAGGGGTAGCTATGGCTACACCTTC
TRBJ2-1 TRBD2 few TRBV7-3 CASSLGSMRGAYNEQFF TGTGCCAGCAGCTTAGGGTCAATGCGGGGGGCCTACAATGAGCAGTTCTTC
TRBJ2-3 TRBD1 few TRBV6-4 CASSDRDRGLNLADTQYF TGTGCCAGCAGTGATCGGGACAGGGGACTTAACTTGGCAGATACGCAGTATTTT
TRBJ2-3 TRBD1 . TRBV3-1 CASSPNRGQLRDTQYF TGTGCCAGCAGCCCAAACCGGGGACAGCTAAGAGATACGCAGTATTTT